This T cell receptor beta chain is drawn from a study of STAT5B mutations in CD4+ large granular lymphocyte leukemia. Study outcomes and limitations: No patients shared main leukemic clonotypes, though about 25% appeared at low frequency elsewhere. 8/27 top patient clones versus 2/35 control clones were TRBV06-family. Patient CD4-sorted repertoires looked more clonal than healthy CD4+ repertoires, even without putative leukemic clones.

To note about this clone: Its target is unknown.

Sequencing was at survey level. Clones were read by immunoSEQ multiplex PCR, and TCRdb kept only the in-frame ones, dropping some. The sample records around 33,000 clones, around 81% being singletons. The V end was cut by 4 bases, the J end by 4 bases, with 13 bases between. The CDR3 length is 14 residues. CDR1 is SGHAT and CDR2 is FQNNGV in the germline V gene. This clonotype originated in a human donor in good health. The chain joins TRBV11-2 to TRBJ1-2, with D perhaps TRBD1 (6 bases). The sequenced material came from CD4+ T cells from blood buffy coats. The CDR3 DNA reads TGTGCCAGCAGCTCGATCAGGGGCAGCTATGGCTACACCTTC. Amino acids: CASSSIRGSYGYTF. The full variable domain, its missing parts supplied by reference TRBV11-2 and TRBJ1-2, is EAGVAQSPRYKIIEKRQSVAFWCNPISGHATLYWYQQILGQGPKLLIQFQNNGVVDDSQLPKDRFSAERLKGVDSTLKIQPAKLEDSAVYLCASSSIRGSYGYTFGSGTRLTVV.